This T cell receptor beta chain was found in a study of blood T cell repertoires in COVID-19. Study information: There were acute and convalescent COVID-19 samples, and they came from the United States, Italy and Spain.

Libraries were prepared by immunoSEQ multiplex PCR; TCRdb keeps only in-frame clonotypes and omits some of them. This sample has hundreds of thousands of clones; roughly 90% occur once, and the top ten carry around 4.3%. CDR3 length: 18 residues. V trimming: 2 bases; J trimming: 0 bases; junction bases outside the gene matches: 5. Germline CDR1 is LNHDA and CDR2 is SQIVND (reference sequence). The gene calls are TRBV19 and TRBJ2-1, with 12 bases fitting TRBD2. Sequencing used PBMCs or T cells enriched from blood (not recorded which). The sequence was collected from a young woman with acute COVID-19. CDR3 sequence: CASSIRLAGVSSYNEQFF. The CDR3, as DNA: TGTGCCAGTAGTATAAGACTAGCGGGAGTGAGCTCCTACAATGAGCAGTTCTTC. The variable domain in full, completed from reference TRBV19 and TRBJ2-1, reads DGGITQSPKYLFRKEGQNVTLSCEQNLNHDAMYWYRQDPGQGLRLIYYSQIVNDFQKGDIAEGYSVSREKKESFPLTVTSAQKNPTAFYLCASSIRLAGVSSYNEQFFGPGTRLTVL.